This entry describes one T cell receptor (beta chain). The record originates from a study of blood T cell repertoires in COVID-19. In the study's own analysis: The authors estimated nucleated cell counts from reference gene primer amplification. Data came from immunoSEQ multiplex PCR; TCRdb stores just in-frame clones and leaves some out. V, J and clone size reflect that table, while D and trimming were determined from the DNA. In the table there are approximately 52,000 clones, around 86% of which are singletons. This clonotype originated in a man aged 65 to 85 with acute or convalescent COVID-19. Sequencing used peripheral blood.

The CDR3 spells CASSFRSAGGPGDTQYF. The CDR3, as DNA: TGTGCCAGCAGTTTTCGGTCTGCGGGGGGGCCCGGAGATACGCAGTATTTT. This sequence joins TRBV27 and TRBJ2-3, with 9 bases lining up with TRBD2. From germline, CDR1 is MNHEY and CDR2 SMNVEV (reference sequence). The V and J ends lost 3 bases and 5 bases, in that order; junction bases with no gene match: 12. CDR3 length: 17 amino acids.